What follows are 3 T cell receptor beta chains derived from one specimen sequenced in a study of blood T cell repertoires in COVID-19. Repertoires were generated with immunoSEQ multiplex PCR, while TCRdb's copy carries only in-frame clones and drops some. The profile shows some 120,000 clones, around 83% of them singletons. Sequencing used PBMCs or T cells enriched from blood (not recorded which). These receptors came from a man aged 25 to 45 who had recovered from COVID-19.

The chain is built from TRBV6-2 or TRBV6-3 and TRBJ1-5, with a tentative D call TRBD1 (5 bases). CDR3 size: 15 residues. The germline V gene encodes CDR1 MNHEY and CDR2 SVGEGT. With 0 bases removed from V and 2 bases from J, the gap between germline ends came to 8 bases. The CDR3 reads CASSYSPQGNQPQHF. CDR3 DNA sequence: TGTGCCAGCAGTTACTCGCCACAGGGCAATCAGCCCCAGCATTTT.

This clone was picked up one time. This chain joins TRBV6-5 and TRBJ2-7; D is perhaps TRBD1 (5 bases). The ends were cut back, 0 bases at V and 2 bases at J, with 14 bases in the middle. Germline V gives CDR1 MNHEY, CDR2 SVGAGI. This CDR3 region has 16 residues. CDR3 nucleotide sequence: TGTGCCAGCAGTTACTCGCAGGACAATATACCCTACGAGCAGTACTTC. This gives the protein CASSYSQDNIPYEQYF.

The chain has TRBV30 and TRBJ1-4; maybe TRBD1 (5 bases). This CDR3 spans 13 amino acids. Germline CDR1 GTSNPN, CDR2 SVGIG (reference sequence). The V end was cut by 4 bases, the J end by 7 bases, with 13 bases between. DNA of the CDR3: TGTGCCTGGACGTCGGGGGGTGGTGAAAAACTGTTTTTT. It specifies CAWTSGGGEKLFF.